The entry below gives a single TCR beta chain sequence along with its context. The antigen is undetermined. Produced via immunoSEQ multiplex PCR; TCRdb's table is partial and in-frame only. This table has 40,000 or so clones, approximately 82% appearing once. This sample was included in a study of PD-L1 blockade in urothelial cancer. Findings and caveats of the study: Patients with below-median pretreatment blood clonality survived longer.

Time point given: peripheral blood 6 weeks after treatment start. The clonotype comes from a man aged 55 to 70 with urothelial cancer. This sample comprised PBMCs, obtained around atezolizumab (anti-PD-L1) treatment.

Here the CDR3 reads CASSYWQGADGYEQYF. For the CDR3, the DNA is TGTGCCAGCAGTTACTGGCAGGGGGCAGACGGGTACGAGCAGTACTTC. The rearrangement uses TRBV6-6 and TRBJ2-7; 8 nucleotides agree with TRBD1. Germline V gene lookup returns CDR1 MNHNY and CDR2 SVGAGI (reference sequence). This CDR3 has 16 amino acids. V lost 1 base and J lost 4; bases outside the gene matches: 9.